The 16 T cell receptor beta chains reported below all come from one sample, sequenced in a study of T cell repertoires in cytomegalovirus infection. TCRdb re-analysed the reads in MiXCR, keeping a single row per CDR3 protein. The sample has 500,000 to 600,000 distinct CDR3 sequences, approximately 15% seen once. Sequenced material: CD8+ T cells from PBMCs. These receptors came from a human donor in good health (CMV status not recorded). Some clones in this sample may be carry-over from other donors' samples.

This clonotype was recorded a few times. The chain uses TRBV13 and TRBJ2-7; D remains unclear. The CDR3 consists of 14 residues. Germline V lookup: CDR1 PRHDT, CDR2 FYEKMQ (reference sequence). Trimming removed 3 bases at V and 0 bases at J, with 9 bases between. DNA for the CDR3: TGTGCCAGCAGCTTGGGAATAAGCTCCTACGAGCAGTACTTC. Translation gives CASSLGISSYEQYF.

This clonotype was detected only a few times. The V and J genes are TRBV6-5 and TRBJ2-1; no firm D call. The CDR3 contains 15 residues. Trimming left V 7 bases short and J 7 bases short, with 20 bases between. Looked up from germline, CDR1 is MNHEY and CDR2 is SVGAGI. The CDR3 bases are TGTGCCAGCACCGACCCTGGGCAAACTGGGAATGAGCAGTTCTTC. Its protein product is CASTDPGQTGNEQFF.

The CDR3 DNA sequence: TGTGCCAGCTCAGAAAAGCGGTATATCCAAGAGACCCAGTACTTC. Translation: CASSEKRYIQETQYF. The rearrangement joins TRBV25-1 to TRBJ2-5; D is possibly TRBD2 (5 bases). V was clipped by 8 bases and J by 1 base, with 17 bases between them. The CDR3 covers 15 residues. CDR1 and CDR2 from the germline V gene are MGHDK and SYGVNS.

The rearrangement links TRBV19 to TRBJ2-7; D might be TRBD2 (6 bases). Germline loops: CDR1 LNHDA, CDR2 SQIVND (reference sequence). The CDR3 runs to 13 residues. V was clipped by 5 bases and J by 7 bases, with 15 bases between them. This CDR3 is CASSLQRAGEQYF. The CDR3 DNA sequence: TGTGCCAGTAGTCTCCAGCGGGCGGGTGAGCAGTACTTC.

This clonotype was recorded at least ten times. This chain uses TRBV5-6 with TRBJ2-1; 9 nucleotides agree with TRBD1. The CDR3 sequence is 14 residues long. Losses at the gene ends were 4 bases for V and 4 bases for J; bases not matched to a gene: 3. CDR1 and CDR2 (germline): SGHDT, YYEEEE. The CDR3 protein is CASSRGQGYNEQFF. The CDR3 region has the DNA TGTGCCAGCAGCCGGGGACAGGGTTACAATGAGCAGTTCTTC. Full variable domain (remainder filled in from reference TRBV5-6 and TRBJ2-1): DAGVTQSPTHLIKTRGQQVTLRCSPKSGHDTVSWYQQALGQGPQFIFQYYEEEERQRGNFPDRFSGHQFPNYSSELNVNALLLGDSALYLCASSRGQGYNEQFFGPGTRLTVL.

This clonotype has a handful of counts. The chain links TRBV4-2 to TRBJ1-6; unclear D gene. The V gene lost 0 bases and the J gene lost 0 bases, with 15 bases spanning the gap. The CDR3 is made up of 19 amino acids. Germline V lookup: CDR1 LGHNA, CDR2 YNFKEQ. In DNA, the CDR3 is TGTGCCAGCAGCCAAGATAAAGGACGCTTGAGCTCCTATAATTCACCCCTCCACTTT. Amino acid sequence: CASSQDKGRLSSYNSPLHF.

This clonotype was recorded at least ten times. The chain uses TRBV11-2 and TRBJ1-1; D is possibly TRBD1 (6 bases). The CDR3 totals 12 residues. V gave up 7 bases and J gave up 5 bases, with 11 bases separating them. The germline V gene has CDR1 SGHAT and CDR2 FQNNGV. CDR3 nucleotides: TGTGCCAGCACGCAGGGGCGGACTGAAGCTTTCTTT. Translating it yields CASTQGRTEAFF.

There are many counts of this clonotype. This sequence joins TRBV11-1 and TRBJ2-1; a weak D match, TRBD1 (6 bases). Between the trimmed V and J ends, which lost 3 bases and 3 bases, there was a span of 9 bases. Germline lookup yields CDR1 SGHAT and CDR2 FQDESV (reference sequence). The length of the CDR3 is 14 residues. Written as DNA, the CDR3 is TGTGCCAGCAGCTTCGAACAGGGCTACAATGAGCAGTTCTTC. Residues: CASSFEQGYNEQFF.

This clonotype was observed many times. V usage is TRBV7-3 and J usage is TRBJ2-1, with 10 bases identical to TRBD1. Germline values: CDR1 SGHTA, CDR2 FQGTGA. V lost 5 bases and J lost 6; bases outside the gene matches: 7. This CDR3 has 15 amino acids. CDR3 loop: CASSPGTGVGNEQFF. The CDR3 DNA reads TGTGCCAGCAGCCCTGGGACAGGGGTCGGCAATGAGCAGTTCTTC.

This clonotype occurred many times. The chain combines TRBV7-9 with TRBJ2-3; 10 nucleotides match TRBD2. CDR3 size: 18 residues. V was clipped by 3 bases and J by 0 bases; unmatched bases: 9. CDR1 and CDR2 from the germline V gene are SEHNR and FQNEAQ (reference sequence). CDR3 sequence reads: CASSLGLAGVPSTDTQYF. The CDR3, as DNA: TGTGCCAGCAGCTTGGGCCTAGCGGGAGTTCCCAGCACAGATACGCAGTATTTT.

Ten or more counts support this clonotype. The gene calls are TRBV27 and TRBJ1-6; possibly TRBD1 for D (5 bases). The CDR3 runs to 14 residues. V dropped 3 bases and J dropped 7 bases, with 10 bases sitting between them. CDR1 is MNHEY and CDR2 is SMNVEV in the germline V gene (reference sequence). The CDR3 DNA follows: TGTGCCAGCAGTTTTAATGGGGCCAATTCACCCCTCCACTTT. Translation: CASSFNGANSPLHF.

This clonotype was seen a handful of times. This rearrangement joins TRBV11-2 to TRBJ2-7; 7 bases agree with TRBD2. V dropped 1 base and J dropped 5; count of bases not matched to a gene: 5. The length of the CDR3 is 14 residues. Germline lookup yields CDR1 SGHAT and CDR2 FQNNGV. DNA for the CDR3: TGTGCCAGCAGCTTAGTAGCGGGTGCCGACGAGCAGTACTTC. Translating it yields CASSLVAGADEQYF.

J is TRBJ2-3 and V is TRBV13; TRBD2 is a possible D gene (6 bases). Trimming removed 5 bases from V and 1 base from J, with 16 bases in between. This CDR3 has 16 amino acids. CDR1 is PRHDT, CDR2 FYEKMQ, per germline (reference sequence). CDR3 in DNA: TGTGCCAGCAGCCCCGGGACTGGGGGAGGCACAGATACGCAGTATTTT. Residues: CASSPGTGGGTDTQYF.

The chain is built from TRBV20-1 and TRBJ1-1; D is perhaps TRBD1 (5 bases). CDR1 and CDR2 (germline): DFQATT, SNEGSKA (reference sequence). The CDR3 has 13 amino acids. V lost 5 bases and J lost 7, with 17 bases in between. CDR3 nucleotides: TGCAGTGCTTTTACAGGCGCGTGGAATGAAGCTTTCTTT. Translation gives CSAFTGAWNEAFF.

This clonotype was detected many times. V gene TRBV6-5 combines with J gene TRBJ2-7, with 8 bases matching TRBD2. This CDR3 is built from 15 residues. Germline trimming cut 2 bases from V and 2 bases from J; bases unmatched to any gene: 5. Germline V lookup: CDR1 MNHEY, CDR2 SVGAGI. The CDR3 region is CASSYNGRDAYEQYF. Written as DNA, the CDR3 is TGTGCCAGCAGTTACAACGGGAGGGACGCCTACGAGCAGTACTTC.

CDR3 DNA sequence: TGCAGTGTAAAGGGCCCAAGCACAGATACGCAGTATTTT. Amino acid sequence: CSVKGPSTDTQYF. The J gene is TRBJ2-3, the V gene TRBV20-1; the D is unclear. V was pared by 7 bases and J by 0 bases, with 11 bases between. Germline loops: CDR1 DFQATT, CDR2 SNEGSKA (reference sequence). This CDR3 has 13 residues.